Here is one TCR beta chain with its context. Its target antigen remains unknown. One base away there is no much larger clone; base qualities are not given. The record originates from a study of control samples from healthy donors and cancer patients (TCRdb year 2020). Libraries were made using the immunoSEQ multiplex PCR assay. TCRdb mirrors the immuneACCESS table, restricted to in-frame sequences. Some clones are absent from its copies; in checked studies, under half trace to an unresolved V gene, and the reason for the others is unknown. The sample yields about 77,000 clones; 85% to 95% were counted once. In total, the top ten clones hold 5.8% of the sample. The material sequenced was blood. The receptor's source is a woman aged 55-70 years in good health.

The nucleotide sequence reads as follows: TGTGCCAGCAGTTTCGGACAGGGGGGCTACGAGCAGTACTTC. Its protein reads: CASSFGQGGYEQYF. The chain uses TRBV27 and TRBJ2-7, with TRBD1 identical over 10 junction bases. V lost 3 bases and J lost 3 bases, and the count of bases not matched to a germline gene is 2. From a lookup of the germline V gene (reference sequence), CDR1 and CDR2 are MNHEY and SMNVEV. The CDR3 covers 14 residues, taking in both the cysteine and the phenylalanine. The CDR3 DNA has 42 bases and is translated from base 1.